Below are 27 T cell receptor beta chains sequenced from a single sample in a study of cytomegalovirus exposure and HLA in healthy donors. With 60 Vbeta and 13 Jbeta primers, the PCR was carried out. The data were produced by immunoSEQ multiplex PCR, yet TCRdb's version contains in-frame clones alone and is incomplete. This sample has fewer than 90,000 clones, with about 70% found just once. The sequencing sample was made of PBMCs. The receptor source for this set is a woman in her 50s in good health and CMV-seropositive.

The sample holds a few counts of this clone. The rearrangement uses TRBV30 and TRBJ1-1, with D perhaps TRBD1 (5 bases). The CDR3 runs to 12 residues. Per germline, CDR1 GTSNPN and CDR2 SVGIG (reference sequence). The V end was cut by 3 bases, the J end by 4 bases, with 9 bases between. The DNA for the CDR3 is TGTGCCTGGAGCCAGGGTAGCACTGAAGCTTTCTTT. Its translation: CAWSQGSTEAFF.

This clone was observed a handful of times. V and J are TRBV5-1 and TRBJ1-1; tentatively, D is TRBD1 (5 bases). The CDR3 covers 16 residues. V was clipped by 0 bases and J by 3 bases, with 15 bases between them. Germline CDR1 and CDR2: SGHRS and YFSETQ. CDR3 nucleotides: TGCGCCAGCAGCTTGGTAGGGGCCTCGGGGGACACTGAAGCTTTCTTT. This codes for CASSLVGASGDTEAFF.

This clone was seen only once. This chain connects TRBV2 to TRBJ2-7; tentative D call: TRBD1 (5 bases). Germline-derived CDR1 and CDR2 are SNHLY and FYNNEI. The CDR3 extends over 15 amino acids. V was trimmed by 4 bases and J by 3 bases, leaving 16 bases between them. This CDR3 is CASSAQGLLYYEQYF. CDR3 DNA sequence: TGTGCCAGCAGTGCTCAGGGCCTCCTTTACTACGAGCAGTACTTC. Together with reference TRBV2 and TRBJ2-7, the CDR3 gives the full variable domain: EPEVTQTPSHQVTQMGQEVILRCVPISNHLYFYWYRQILGQKVEFLVSFYNNEISEKSEIFDDQFSVERPDGSNFTLKIRSTKLEDSAMYFCASSAQGLLYYEQYFGPGTRLTVT.

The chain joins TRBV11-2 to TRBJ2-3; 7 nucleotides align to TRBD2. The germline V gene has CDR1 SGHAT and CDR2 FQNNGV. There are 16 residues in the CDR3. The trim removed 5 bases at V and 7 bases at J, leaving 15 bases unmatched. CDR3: CASSLSAPGGSNTQYF. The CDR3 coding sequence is TGTGCCAGCAGCCTGTCGGCCCCGGGGGGATCCAATACGCAGTATTTT.

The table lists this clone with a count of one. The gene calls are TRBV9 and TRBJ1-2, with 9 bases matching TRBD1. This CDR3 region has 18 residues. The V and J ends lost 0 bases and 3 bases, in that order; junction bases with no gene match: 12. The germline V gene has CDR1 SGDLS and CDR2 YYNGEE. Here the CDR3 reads CASSVAGTGKAHDYGYTF. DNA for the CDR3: TGTGCCAGCAGCGTAGCCGGGACAGGGAAAGCTCACGACTATGGCTACACCTTC. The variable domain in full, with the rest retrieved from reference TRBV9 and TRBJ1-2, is DSGVTQTPKHLITATGQRVTLRCSPRSGDLSVYWYQQSLDQGLQFLIQYYNGEERAKGNILERFSAQQFPDLHSELNLSSLELGDSALYFCASSVAGTGKAHDYGYTFGSGTRLTVV.

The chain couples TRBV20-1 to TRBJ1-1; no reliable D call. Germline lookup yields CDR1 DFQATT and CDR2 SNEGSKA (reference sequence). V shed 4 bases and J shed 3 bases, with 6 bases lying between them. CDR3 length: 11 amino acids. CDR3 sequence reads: CSANADTEAFF. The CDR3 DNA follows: TGCAGTGCTAACGCGGACACTGAAGCTTTCTTT.

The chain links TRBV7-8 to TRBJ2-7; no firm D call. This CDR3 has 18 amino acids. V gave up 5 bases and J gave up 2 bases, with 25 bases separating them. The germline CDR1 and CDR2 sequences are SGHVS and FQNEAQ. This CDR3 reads CASSARLGRSSLTYEQYF. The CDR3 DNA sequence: TGTGCCAGCAGCGCCCGCCTGGGTAGGAGCTCCCTTACCTACGAGCAGTACTTC.

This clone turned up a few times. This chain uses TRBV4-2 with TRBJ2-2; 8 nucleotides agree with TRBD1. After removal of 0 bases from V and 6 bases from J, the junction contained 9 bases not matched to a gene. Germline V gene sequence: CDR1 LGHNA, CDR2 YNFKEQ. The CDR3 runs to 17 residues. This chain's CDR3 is CASSQDQGAGGPGELFF. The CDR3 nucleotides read TGTGCCAGCAGCCAAGACCAGGGGGCGGGTGGTCCCGGGGAGCTGTTTTTT.

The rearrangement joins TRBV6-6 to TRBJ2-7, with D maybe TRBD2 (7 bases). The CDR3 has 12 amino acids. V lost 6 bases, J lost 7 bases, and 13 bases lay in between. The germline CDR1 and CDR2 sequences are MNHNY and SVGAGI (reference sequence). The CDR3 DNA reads TGTGCCAGCAGAGAGGGGGGGTGGGAGCAGTACTTC. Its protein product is CASREGGWEQYF.

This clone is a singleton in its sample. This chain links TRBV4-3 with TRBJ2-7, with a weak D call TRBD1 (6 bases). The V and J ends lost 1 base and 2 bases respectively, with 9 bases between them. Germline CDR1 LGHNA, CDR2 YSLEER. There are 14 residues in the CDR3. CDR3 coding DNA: TGCGCCAGCAGCCAAGTCCGGGACACCTACGAGCAGTACTTC. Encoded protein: CASSQVRDTYEQYF.

CDR3 DNA: TGTGCCAGCAGCTTAGGGGGACTGCGCGCCTATAATGAAAAACTGTTTTTT. Translated, it gives CASSLGGLRAYNEKLFF. The chain combines TRBV7-2 with TRBJ1-4, with a tentative D call TRBD1 (5 bases). This CDR3 is 17 amino acids long. With 1 base removed from V and 4 bases from J, the gap between germline ends came to 16 bases. Looked up from germline, CDR1 is SGHTA and CDR2 is FQGNSA.

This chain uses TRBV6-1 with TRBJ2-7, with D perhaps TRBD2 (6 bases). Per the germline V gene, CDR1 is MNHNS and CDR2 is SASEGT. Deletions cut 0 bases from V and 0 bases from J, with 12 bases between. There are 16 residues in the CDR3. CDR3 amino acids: CASSEAWDWVSYEQYF. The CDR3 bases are TGTGCCAGCAGTGAAGCGTGGGACTGGGTCTCCTACGAGCAGTACTTC.

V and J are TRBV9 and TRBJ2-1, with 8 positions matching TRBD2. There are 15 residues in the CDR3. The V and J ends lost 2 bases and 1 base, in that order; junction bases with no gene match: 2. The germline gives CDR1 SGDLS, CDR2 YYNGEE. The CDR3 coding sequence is TGTGCCAGCAGCGTGTCTAGCGGGTCCTACAATGAGCAGTTCTTC. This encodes CASSVSSGSYNEQFF.

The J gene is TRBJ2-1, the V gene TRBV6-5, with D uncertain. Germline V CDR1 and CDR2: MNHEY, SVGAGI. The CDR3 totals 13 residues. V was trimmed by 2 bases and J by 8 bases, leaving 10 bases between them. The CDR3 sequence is CASSYLLEYEQFF. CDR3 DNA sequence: TGTGCCAGCAGTTACCTCCTGGAGTATGAGCAGTTCTTC.

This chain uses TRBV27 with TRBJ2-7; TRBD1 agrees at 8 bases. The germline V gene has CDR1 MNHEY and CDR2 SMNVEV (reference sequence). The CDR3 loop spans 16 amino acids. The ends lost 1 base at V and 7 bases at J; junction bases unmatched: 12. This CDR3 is CASSLFVRTGHAEQYF. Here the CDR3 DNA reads TGTGCCAGCAGTTTATTCGTTAGGACAGGGCATGCGGAGCAGTACTTC.

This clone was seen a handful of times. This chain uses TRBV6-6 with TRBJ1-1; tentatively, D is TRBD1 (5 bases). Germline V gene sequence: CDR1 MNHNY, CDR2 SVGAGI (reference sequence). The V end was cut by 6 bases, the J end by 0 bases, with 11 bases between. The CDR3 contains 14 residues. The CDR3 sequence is CASSQDTMNTEAFF. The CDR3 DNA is TGTGCCAGCAGCCAGGACACGATGAACACTGAAGCTTTCTTT.

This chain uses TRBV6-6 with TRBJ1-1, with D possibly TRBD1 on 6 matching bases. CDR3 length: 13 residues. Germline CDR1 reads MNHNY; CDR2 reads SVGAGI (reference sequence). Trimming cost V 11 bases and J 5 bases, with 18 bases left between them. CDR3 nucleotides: TGTGCCGGTCAACTTAACAGGGATACTGAAGCTTTCTTT. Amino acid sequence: CAGQLNRDTEAFF.

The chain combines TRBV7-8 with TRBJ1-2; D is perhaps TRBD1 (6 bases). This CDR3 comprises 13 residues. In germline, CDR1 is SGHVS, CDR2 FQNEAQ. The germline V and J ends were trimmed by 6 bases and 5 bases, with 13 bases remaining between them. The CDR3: CASRSDSPYGYTF. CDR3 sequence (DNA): TGTGCCAGCAGGTCGGACAGCCCTTATGGCTACACCTTC.

The CDR3 sequence: CASSEARRGPNYGYTF. The DNA for the CDR3 is TGTGCCAGCAGTGAAGCCCGCAGGGGCCCTAACTATGGCTACACCTTC. This chain connects TRBV6-1 to TRBJ1-2; the D gene is possibly TRBD1 (6 bases). Between the trimmed V and J ends, which lost 0 bases and 0 bases, there was a span of 11 bases. The CDR3 is made up of 16 amino acids. CDR1 is MNHNS, CDR2 SASEGT, per germline.

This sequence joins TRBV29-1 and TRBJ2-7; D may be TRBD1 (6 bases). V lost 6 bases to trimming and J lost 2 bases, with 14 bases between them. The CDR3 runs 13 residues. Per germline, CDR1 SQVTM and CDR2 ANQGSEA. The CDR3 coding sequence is TGCAGCGTCCTTGGGGGACACGCCTACGAGCAGTACTTC. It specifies CSVLGGHAYEQYF.

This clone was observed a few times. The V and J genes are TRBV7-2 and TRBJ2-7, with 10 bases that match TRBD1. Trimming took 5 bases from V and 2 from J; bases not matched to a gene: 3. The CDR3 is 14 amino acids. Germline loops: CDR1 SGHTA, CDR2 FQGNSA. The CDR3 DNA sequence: TGTGCCAGCAGCCCCGGGACAGGGGCCTACGAGCAGTACTTC. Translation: CASSPGTGAYEQYF.

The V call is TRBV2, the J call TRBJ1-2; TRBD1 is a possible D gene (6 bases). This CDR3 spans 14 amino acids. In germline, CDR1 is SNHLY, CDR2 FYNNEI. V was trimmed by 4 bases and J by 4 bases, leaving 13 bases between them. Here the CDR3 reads CASSVKGESYGYTF. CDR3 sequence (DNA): TGTGCCAGCAGTGTAAAGGGGGAGAGCTATGGCTACACCTTC.

CDR3 region: CASSIVEGGNQPQHF. CDR3 DNA sequence: TGTGCCAGTAGTATAGTTGAAGGGGGCAATCAGCCCCAGCATTTT. The chain combines TRBV19 with TRBJ1-5; possible D gene TRBD1, 5 bases. This CDR3 has 15 amino acids. The germline gives CDR1 LNHDA, CDR2 SQIVND (reference sequence). Trimming took off 1 base at V and 2 bases at J, with 9 bases between the two ends.

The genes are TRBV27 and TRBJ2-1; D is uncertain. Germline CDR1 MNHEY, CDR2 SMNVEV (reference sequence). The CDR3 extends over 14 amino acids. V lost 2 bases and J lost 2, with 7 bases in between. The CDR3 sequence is CASSLNGAYNEQFF. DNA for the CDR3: TGTGCCAGCAGTTTAAACGGTGCCTACAATGAGCAGTTCTTC.

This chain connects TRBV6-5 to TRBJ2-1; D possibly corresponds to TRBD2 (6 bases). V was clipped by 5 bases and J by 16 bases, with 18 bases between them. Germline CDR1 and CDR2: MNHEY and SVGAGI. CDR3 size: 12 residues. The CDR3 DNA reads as TGTGCCAGCAGTCCAAGAACCGGGAGCAATTTCTTC. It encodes CASSPRTGSNFF.

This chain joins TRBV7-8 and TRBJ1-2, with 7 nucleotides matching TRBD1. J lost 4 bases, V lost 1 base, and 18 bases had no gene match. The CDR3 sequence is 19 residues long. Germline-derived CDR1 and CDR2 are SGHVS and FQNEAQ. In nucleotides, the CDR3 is TGTGCCAGCAGCTTAGTTAGATGGCGAGGACAGGAGGGGGTCTATGGCTACACCTTC. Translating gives CASSLVRWRGQEGVYGYTF.

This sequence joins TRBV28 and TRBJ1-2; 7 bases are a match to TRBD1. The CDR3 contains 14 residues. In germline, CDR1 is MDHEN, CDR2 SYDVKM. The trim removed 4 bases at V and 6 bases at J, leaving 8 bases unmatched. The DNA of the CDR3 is TGTGCCAGCAGTTGGGGGACAGACTGGAATGGCTACACCTTC. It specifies CASSWGTDWNGYTF.